One and the same sample provided the 27 T cell receptor beta chains below, sequenced in a study of T cell responses to AZD1222 COVID-19 vaccine. Repertoires were generated with immunoSEQ multiplex PCR, while TCRdb's copy carries only in-frame clones and drops some. The table shows 100,000 to 150,000 clones, with roughly 91% occurring only once. Specimen: peripheral blood, collected on day 0 of AZD1222 vaccination. The receptors were gathered from an adult in good health.

This chain links TRBV27 with TRBJ2-5; D is unresolved. The germline CDR1 and CDR2 sequences are MNHEY and SMNVEV (reference sequence). Trimming shortened V by 0 bases and J by 5 bases, and 16 bases separated the two germline ends. CDR3 length: 16 amino acids. CDR3 in amino acids: CASSLSYSTIEETQYF. CDR3 coding DNA: TGTGCCAGCAGTTTATCATACAGCACCATTGAGGAGACCCAGTACTTC.

The gene calls are TRBV7-2 and TRBJ1-2; tentative D call: TRBD1 (5 bases). CDR3 length: 14 amino acids. CDR1 and CDR2 from the germline V gene are SGHTA and FQGNSA. The germline V and J ends were trimmed by 0 bases and 7 bases, with 12 bases remaining between them. Here the CDR3 DNA reads TGTGCCAGCAGCTTAGCCGGGACTGGCAGTGGCTACACCTTC. As protein: CASSLAGTGSGYTF.

This chain uses TRBV29-1 with TRBJ2-2, with D unresolved. The germline V gene encodes CDR1 SQVTM and CDR2 ANQGSEA. The CDR3 is made up of 12 amino acids. Trimming shortened V by 7 bases and J by 3 bases, and 9 bases separated the two germline ends. CDR3 amino acids: CSADWDTGELFF. The CDR3 DNA follows: TGCAGCGCTGACTGGGACACCGGGGAGCTGTTTTTT.

This rearrangement joins TRBV12-3 or TRBV12-4 to TRBJ1-2; D not resolved. The CDR3 sequence is 13 residues long. Trimming cost V 3 bases and J 3 bases, with 8 bases left between them. The CDR3 DNA sequence: TGTGCCAGCAGTTTTGAGGAGCACTATGGCTACACCTTC. This codes for CASSFEEHYGYTF.

J is TRBJ1-6 and V is TRBV6-2 or TRBV6-3; maybe TRBD1 (6 bases). The germline gives CDR1 MNHEY, CDR2 SVGEGT. Trimming removed 0 bases at V and 9 bases at J, with 18 bases between. The CDR3 spans 17 residues. CDR3 nucleotides: TGTGCCAGCAGTTACTCGAGCGTCGGGGGGCGAGGTTCACCCCTCCACTTT. Translated: CASSYSSVGGRGSPLHF.

The genes are TRBV7-8 and TRBJ2-5, with 9 bases lining up with TRBD2. V was clipped by 2 bases and J by 4 bases; unmatched bases: 14. The CDR3 runs 18 residues. Germline V gene lookup returns CDR1 SGHVS and CDR2 FQNEAQ. For the CDR3, the DNA is TGTGCCAGCAGCTTAAGTCCGGCGGGAGGGCCGGCGGGAGAGACCCAGTACTTC. Its protein is CASSLSPAGGPAGETQYF.

This clone was detected only a few times. CDR3 sequence: CASSLGTAGNTIYF. CDR3 nucleotides: TGCGCCAGCAGCTTGGGGACAGCTGGAAACACCATATATTTT. The J gene is TRBJ1-3, the V gene TRBV5-1, with D perhaps matching TRBD1 (6 bases). There are 14 residues in the CDR3. Germline V gives CDR1 SGHRS, CDR2 YFSETQ. Deletions cut 0 bases from V and 2 bases from J, with 6 bases between.

The V call is TRBV14, the J call TRBJ1-2, with TRBD1 matching 9 bases. This CDR3 spans 16 amino acids. Germline lookup yields CDR1 SGHDN and CDR2 FVKESK. After removal of 2 bases from V and 5 bases from J, the junction contained 9 bases not matched to a gene. The CDR3 protein is CASSQQQGARDYGYTF. CDR3 bases: TGTGCCAGCAGCCAACAACAGGGGGCGCGGGATTATGGCTACACCTTC.

This clone appeared a few times. The J gene is TRBJ2-1, the V gene TRBV24-1, with TRBD1 identical over 10 bases. The ends lost 4 bases at V and 5 bases at J; junction bases unmatched: 7. The CDR3 contains 16 residues. Germline-derived CDR1 and CDR2 are KGHDR and SFDVKD. The CDR3 DNA sequence: TGTGCCACCAGTGACCCCGGGACAGGGGACCACAATGAGCAGTTCTTC. This sequence encodes CATSDPGTGDHNEQFF.

The genes are TRBV9 and TRBJ2-2; D not certain. The CDR3 totals 14 residues. V dropped 0 bases and J dropped 2 bases, with 5 bases sitting between them. Germline-derived CDR1 and CDR2 are SGDLS and YYNGEE. As DNA, the CDR3 is TGTGCCAGCAGCGTAGATCTTAACACCGGGGAGCTGTTTTTT. Amino acid sequence: CASSVDLNTGELFF.

The CDR3 DNA sequence: TGTGCCAGCAGCCAAGACGGGACCCCTGGGGAGTTCTTC. This sequence encodes CASSQDGTPGEFF. The V gene is TRBV3-1 (or the pseudogene TRBV3-2), the J gene TRBJ2-1, with D perhaps assigned TRBD1 or TRBD2 (5 bases each). CDR1 is LGHDT and CDR2 is YNNKEL in the germline V gene (reference sequence). V was pared by 0 bases and J by 14 bases, with 14 bases between. This CDR3 is 13 amino acids long.

This sequence joins TRBV6-1 and TRBJ1-2, with 8 nucleotides matching TRBD1. The CDR3 is 14 residues long. Looked up from germline, CDR1 is MNHNS and CDR2 is SASEGT. The V segment lost 1 base and the J segment 5 bases; nucleotides outside the gene matches: 3. CDR3 DNA sequence: TGTGCCAGCAGTGAAGGGACAGGGATGTATGGCTACACCTTC. Translation gives CASSEGTGMYGYTF.

This chain joins TRBV6-6 and TRBJ2-7; 7 bases fit TRBD1. There are 14 residues in the CDR3. The junction had 5 bases not matched to a gene; V was cut back by 6 bases and J by 0 bases. Per germline, CDR1 MNHNY and CDR2 SVGAGI (reference sequence). CDR3 bases: TGTGCCAGCAGAGTGGGACAGAACTCCTACGAGCAGTACTTC. This encodes CASRVGQNSYEQYF.

V is TRBV6-2 or TRBV6-3 and J is TRBJ2-1; the match to TRBD1 covers 7 bases. CDR1 MNHEY and CDR2 SVGEGT come from the germline V gene. CDR3 length: 14 residues. V gave up 4 bases and J gave up 1 base; unmatched junction bases: 1. This CDR3 reads CASSWDSSYNEQFF. The DNA of the CDR3 is TGTGCCAGCAGTTGGGACAGTTCCTACAATGAGCAGTTCTTC.

The V call is TRBV3-1 (or the pseudogene TRBV3-2), the J call TRBJ1-1; D ambiguous. Germline V gives CDR1 LGHDT, CDR2 YNNKEL (reference sequence). V lost 6 bases and J lost 5, with 13 bases in between. The CDR3 has 13 residues. The CDR3, as DNA: TGTGCCAGCAGGCCCGGGGTGGGGACTGAAGCTTTCTTT. Translation: CASRPGVGTEAFF.

The chain joins TRBV19 to TRBJ2-5, with D possibly matching TRBD1 (6 bases). Germline-derived CDR1 and CDR2 are LNHDA and SQIVND (reference sequence). This CDR3 is 14 amino acids long. V lost 1 base and J 6 bases, leaving 12 bases between the germline ends. The CDR3: CASSIGYRAKTQYF. The CDR3 DNA reads as TGTGCCAGTAGTATAGGCTACAGGGCCAAGACCCAGTACTTC.

The V call is TRBV6-6, the J call TRBJ2-5, with 11 nucleotides matching TRBD1. CDR1 and CDR2 (germline): MNHNY, SVGAGI (reference sequence). This CDR3 comprises 15 residues. The junction had 2 bases not matched to a gene; V was cut back by 0 bases and J by 5 bases. The CDR3 DNA follows: TGTGCCAGCAGTTACTCTGGGACAGGGGGGGAGACCCAGTACTTC. Translation gives CASSYSGTGGETQYF.

The V gene is TRBV6-2 or TRBV6-3, the J gene TRBJ2-1; 13 nucleotides line up with TRBD2. Germline-derived CDR1 and CDR2 are MNHEY and SVGEGT. V lost 3 bases, J lost 5 bases, and 7 bases stayed unmatched. This CDR3 region has 17 residues. CDR3 in amino acids: CASSYRTSGGENNEQFF. The CDR3, as DNA: TGTGCCAGCAGTTATCGGACTAGCGGGGGAGAAAACAATGAGCAGTTCTTC.

This chain's CDR3 is CAWGTGVADGYTF. The CDR3 nucleotides are TGTGCCTGGGGGACAGGGGTCGCGGATGGCTACACCTTC. The chain joins TRBV30 to TRBJ1-2, with 10 bases aligning to TRBD1. With V trimmed by 5 bases and J by 6 bases, 6 bases remained unmatched. The germline gives CDR1 GTSNPN, CDR2 SVGIG (reference sequence). This CDR3 contains 13 residues.

The chain uses TRBV7-3 and TRBJ2-7; no clear D. V was pared by 5 bases and J by 4 bases, with 12 bases between. The CDR3 is made up of 13 amino acids. From germline, CDR1 is SGHTA and CDR2 FQGTGA. The CDR3 is CASSARPNYEQYF. For the CDR3, the DNA is TGTGCCAGCAGCGCCCGTCCGAATTACGAGCAGTACTTC.

The CDR3 reads CASSLGQGETQYF. The CDR3 DNA reads TGTGCCAGCAGCTTGGGACAGGGAGAGACCCAGTACTTC. The rearrangement links TRBV7-8 to TRBJ2-5, with TRBD1 identical over 9 bases. The germline CDR1 and CDR2 sequences are SGHVS and FQNEAQ. V lost 3 bases and J lost 4; bases outside the gene matches: 0. CDR3 length: 13 amino acids.

The V and J genes are TRBV2 and TRBJ1-2; TRBD1 matches at 8 bases. J lost 1 base, V lost 4 bases, and 5 bases had no gene match. The CDR3 has 15 amino acids. Germline loops: CDR1 SNHLY, CDR2 FYNNEI. As DNA, the CDR3 is TGTGCCAGCAGTGCGGCACAGGGGGGTAACTATGGCTACACCTTC. Translating it yields CASSAAQGGNYGYTF.

V usage is TRBV7-9 and J usage is TRBJ2-1; D call uncertain. The germline V gene encodes CDR1 SEHNR and CDR2 FQNEAQ (reference sequence). This CDR3 spans 13 amino acids. Trimming stripped 1 base from V and 4 bases from J, with 5 bases between. The CDR3 sequence is CASSLGAYNEQFF. CDR3 sequence (DNA): TGTGCCAGCAGCTTAGGGGCTTACAATGAGCAGTTCTTC.

The chain couples TRBV18 to TRBJ1-5, with a weak D call TRBD1 (6 bases). This CDR3 contains 17 residues. V gave up 2 bases and J gave up 0 bases, with 14 bases separating them. Germline-derived CDR1 and CDR2 are KGHSH and LQKENI. As DNA, the CDR3 is TGTGCCAGCTCACCATGGACAGAGCGGGCTAGCAATCAGCCCCAGCATTTT. It yields the protein CASSPWTERASNQPQHF. Full variable domain (outside the CDR3, taken from reference TRBV18 and TRBJ1-5): NAGVMQNPRHLVRRRGQEARLRCSPMKGHSHVYWYRQLPEEGLKFMVYLQKENIIDESGMPKERFSAEFPKEGPSILRIQQVVRGDSAAYFCASSPWTERASNQPQHFGDGTRLSIL.

This chain connects TRBV5-1 to TRBJ1-1; D not resolved. The CDR3 length is 14 residues. Germline assignment: CDR1 SGHRS and CDR2 YFSETQ. Trimming took 4 bases from V and 6 from J, leaving 16 bases between them. Here the CDR3 reads CASSLGLSVPEAFF. For the CDR3, the DNA is TGCGCCAGCAGCCTAGGGTTGTCGGTGCCTGAAGCTTTCTTT.

J is TRBJ1-3 and V is TRBV11-2; 11 positions match TRBD1. Trimming took 5 bases from V and 8 from J; bases not matched to a gene: 11. CDR1 and CDR2 from the germline V gene are SGHAT and FQNNGV. The CDR3 is 16 residues long. The CDR3 region has the DNA TGTGCCAGCAGCCAAGGGACAGGGGGTGCCCTAGACACCATATATTTT. Protein product: CASSQGTGGALDTIYF.

This chain connects TRBV19 to TRBJ2-7, with a tentative D call TRBD1 (5 bases). The CDR3 length is 15 residues. Trimming shortened V by 1 base and J by 2 bases, and 12 bases separated the two germline ends. Germline V gene data show CDR1 as LNHDA and CDR2 as SQIVND (reference sequence). The CDR3 coding sequence is TGTGCCAGTAGTATAGCCTCGGACATAGCCTACGAGCAGTACTTC. Translated: CASSIASDIAYEQYF.